Below are 10 T cell receptor beta chains sequenced from a single sample in a study of T cell responses to AZD1222 COVID-19 vaccine. TCRdb keeps only in-frame clones here, not all; method: immunoSEQ multiplex PCR. The sample has fewer than 130,000 clones, roughly 90% seen once. Sample: peripheral blood, taken on day 0 of AZD1222 vaccination. Receptors were obtained from an adult in good health.

This clone occurred once. DNA for the CDR3: TGTGCCACCAGCAGAGATCAACAAGAAAAACTGTTTTTT. This sequence encodes CATSRDQQEKLFF. V is TRBV15 and J is TRBJ1-4; no definite D call. In germline, CDR1 is LNHNV, CDR2 YYDKDF (reference sequence). The CDR3 totals 13 residues. V lost 0 bases and J 8 bases, leaving 7 bases between the germline ends.

The rearrangement joins TRBV6-1 to TRBJ1-5, with D unresolved. The ends were cut back, 2 bases at V and 4 bases at J, with 9 bases in the middle. Germline V gives CDR1 MNHNS, CDR2 SASEGT. This CDR3 has 14 amino acids. The CDR3 sequence: CASSELLGNQPQHF. CDR3 DNA sequence: TGTGCCAGCAGTGAACTTCTCGGGAATCAGCCCCAGCATTTT.

The J gene is TRBJ2-1, the V gene TRBV7-2; 7 nucleotides agree with TRBD2. Germline CDR1 is SGHTA and CDR2 is FQGNSA. The CDR3 covers 13 residues. J lost 8 bases, V lost 1 base, and 2 bases had no gene match. The CDR3 loop is CASSLGGRDEQFF. CDR3 nucleotide sequence: TGTGCCAGCAGCTTAGGAGGGAGGGATGAGCAGTTCTTC.

The chain links TRBV2 to TRBJ1-2, with 9 bases identical to TRBD1. The CDR3 loop spans 14 amino acids. From germline, CDR1 is SNHLY and CDR2 FYNNEI. V shed 6 bases and J 5 bases; nucleotides not matched to a gene: 7. CDR3 nucleotides: TGTGCCAGCAGCGGAGGGACAGGGCGGTATGGCTACACCTTC. Protein: CASSGGTGRYGYTF.

The chain is built from TRBV7-3 and TRBJ2-3; D is unresolved. The ends were cut back, 2 bases at V and 2 bases at J, with 8 bases in the middle. The CDR3 contains 14 residues. Looked up from germline, CDR1 is SGHTA and CDR2 is FQGTGA. The CDR3 region has the DNA TGTGCCAGCAGCTTAGAACTCGTCACAGATACGCAGTATTTT. It is translated as CASSLELVTDTQYF.

This rearrangement joins TRBV11-3 to TRBJ2-7, with D hard to call. V shed 1 base and J shed 4 bases, with 14 bases lying between them. The CDR3 has 15 residues. The germline CDR1 and CDR2 sequences are SGHNT and YENEEA. CDR3 nucleotide sequence: TGTGCCAGCAGCTTAGGGGCTGGCAGACATTACGAGCAGTACTTC. This encodes CASSLGAGRHYEQYF. Variable domain in full (rest from reference TRBV11-3 and TRBJ2-7): EAGVVQSPRYKIIEKKQPVAFWCNPISGHNTLYWYLQNLGQGPELLIRYENEEAVDDSQLPKDRFSAERLKGVDSTLKIQPAELGDSAVYLCASSLGAGRHYEQYFGPGTRLTVT.

V usage is TRBV5-8 and J usage is TRBJ2-1; no firm D call. Between the trimmed V and J ends, which lost 2 bases and 5 bases, there was a span of 11 bases. Germline CDR1 SGHTS, CDR2 YDEGEE. This CDR3 comprises 14 residues. The CDR3 nucleotides are TGTGCCAGCAGCTTTAGGGCGGTGAACAATGAGCAGTTCTTC. It encodes CASSFRAVNNEQFF.

The chain links TRBV27 to TRBJ1-2; D possibly corresponds to TRBD1 (6 bases). The CDR3 is made up of 14 amino acids. The germline CDR1 and CDR2 sequences are MNHEY and SMNVEV (reference sequence). V gave up 6 bases and J gave up 4 bases, with 15 bases separating them. The DNA for the CDR3 is TGTGCCAGCAGCCCCCGGACAGAAAGCTATGGCTACACCTTC. Translating gives CASSPRTESYGYTF.

The rearrangement links TRBV7-9 to TRBJ2-3, with 11 nucleotides matching TRBD1. Per germline, CDR1 SEHNR and CDR2 FQNEAQ (reference sequence). CDR3 length: 15 amino acids. Trimming took 5 bases from V and 4 from J; bases not matched to a gene: 5. CDR3 loop: CASSPGQGAADTQYF. The CDR3 region has the DNA TGTGCCAGCAGCCCCGGACAGGGGGCCGCAGATACGCAGTATTTT.

The rearrangement uses TRBV12-3 or TRBV12-4 and TRBJ2-1; no reliable D call. The CDR3 is 11 amino acids. Trimming shortened V by 6 bases and J by 5 bases, and 5 bases separated the two germline ends. CDR3 residues: CASRYNNEQFF. The CDR3 DNA reads TGTGCCAGCAGGTATAACAATGAGCAGTTCTTC.